These 28 T cell receptor beta chains were all obtained from the same sample, sequenced in a study of blood T cell repertoires in COVID-19. Sequencing was performed with immunoSEQ multiplex PCR; in TCRdb, only in-frame clones are kept and a portion is missing. Counted here are tens of thousands of clones, roughly 82% occurring once; the ten biggest clones make up 7.6%. The sequencing input was peripheral blood. The receptors shown here come from a human donor in a cohort sampled during active COVID-19.

The CDR3 DNA reads TGTGCCTGGAGTGTGGGGAACCAAGGGAGTGGAGAGACCCAGTACTTC. This gives the protein CAWSVGNQGSGETQYF. V usage is TRBV30 and J usage is TRBJ2-5; D perhaps matches TRBD2 (5 bases). Germline CDR1 GTSNPN, CDR2 SVGIG (reference sequence). Trimming shortened V by 0 bases and J by 4 bases, and 18 bases separated the two germline ends. The CDR3 contains 16 residues.

The chain carries TRBV10-3 and TRBJ2-2; 9 bases agree with TRBD2. This CDR3 is built from 15 residues. V gave up 6 bases and J gave up 4 bases; unmatched junction bases: 6. Germline CDR1 reads ENHRY; CDR2 reads SYGVKD. The CDR3 reads CAIRITAGGTGELFF. The CDR3 nucleotides read TGTGCCATCAGAATCACAGCGGGAGGCACCGGGGAGCTGTTTTTT.

This chain uses TRBV20-1 with TRBJ2-1, with unresolved D. The germline V gene encodes CDR1 DFQATT and CDR2 SNEGSKA (reference sequence). CDR3 length: 11 amino acids. V shed 2 bases and J shed 5 bases, with 4 bases lying between them. The DNA for the CDR3 is TGCAGTGCTAGATTAAACAATGAGCAGTTCTTC. It encodes CSARLNNEQFF.

The CDR3 coding sequence is TGTGCCACCAGCAGAGTATACCAGGGCGAAGCTTTCTTT. Translation: CATSRVYQGEAFF. The rearrangement links TRBV15 to TRBJ1-1, with D possibly TRBD1 on 5 matching bases. V lost 1 base to trimming and J lost 8 bases, with 11 bases between them. Per germline, CDR1 LNHNV and CDR2 YYDKDF (reference sequence). CDR3 length equals 13 residues.

This clone has a single count. The gene calls are TRBV11-1 and TRBJ2-3; D is perhaps TRBD2 (5 bases). Germline lookup yields CDR1 SGHAT and CDR2 FQDESV (reference sequence). Trimming took off 5 bases at V and 0 bases at J, with 9 bases between the two ends. This CDR3 has 14 residues. Here the CDR3 reads CASSERTSTDTQYF. DNA for the CDR3: TGTGCCAGCAGCGAACGGACTAGCACAGATACGCAGTATTTT.

The V gene is TRBV6-6, the J gene TRBJ1-2; tentatively, D is TRBD1 (5 bases). The germline gives CDR1 MNHNY, CDR2 SVGAGI (reference sequence). Deletions cut 6 bases from V and 2 bases from J, with 16 bases between. This CDR3 comprises 15 residues. The CDR3 reads CASRHAGGSNYGYTF. For the CDR3, the DNA is TGTGCCAGCAGACATGCGGGGGGATCAAACTATGGCTACACCTTC.

J is TRBJ2-4 and V is TRBV10-3, with D perhaps TRBD1 (6 bases). Germline loops: CDR1 ENHRY, CDR2 SYGVKD. CDR3 length: 14 amino acids. Trimming removed 4 bases from V and 0 bases from J, with 7 bases in between. The CDR3 DNA is TGTGCCATCAGTGCACAGGGAGCCAAAAACATTCAGTACTTC. Amino acids: CAISAQGAKNIQYF.

The V call is TRBV25-1, the J call TRBJ1-1, with D unclear. V lost 7 bases to trimming and J lost 0 bases, with 6 bases between them. This CDR3 comprises 12 residues. Germline V gene data show CDR1 as MGHDK and CDR2 as SYGVNS. The CDR3 bases are TGTGCCAGCATTTCGGTGAACACTGAAGCTTTCTTT. Protein: CASISVNTEAFF.

This rearrangement joins TRBV6-6 to TRBJ2-7; 8 bases align to TRBD1. V lost 10 bases to trimming and J lost 3 bases; unmatched junction nucleotides: 11. In germline, CDR1 is MNHNY, CDR2 SVGAGI (reference sequence). There are 14 residues in the CDR3. The CDR3 loop is CAIRSVGQGYEQYF. The DNA for the CDR3 is TGTGCCATCCGTTCCGTCGGACAGGGCTACGAGCAGTACTTC.

The chain carries TRBV4-1 and TRBJ2-1; 9 bases match TRBD1. The germline CDR1 and CDR2 sequences are MGHRA and YSYEKL. This CDR3 contains 16 residues. The trim removed 0 bases at V and 6 bases at J, leaving 6 bases unmatched. The CDR3 spells CASSQEEQGAVNEQFF. The CDR3 DNA is TGCGCCAGCAGCCAAGAGGAACAGGGGGCCGTCAATGAGCAGTTCTTC.

The chain is built from TRBV11-3 and TRBJ2-7; 8 bases fit TRBD1. The CDR3 has 15 amino acids. Germline V CDR1 and CDR2: SGHNT, YENEEA. V was clipped by 0 bases and J by 5 bases; unmatched bases: 6. This CDR3 is CASSLDLGTGDEQYF. The CDR3 bases are TGTGCCAGCAGCTTAGATCTGGGGACAGGCGACGAGCAGTACTTC.

The genes are TRBV28 and TRBJ2-1; D is possibly TRBD2 (5 bases). The length of the CDR3 is 12 residues. The V end was cut by 5 bases, the J end by 14 bases, with 16 bases between. Germline V gives CDR1 MDHEN, CDR2 SYDVKM. Here the CDR3 DNA reads TGTGCCAGCAGTCCCCTGGGTAGCGAGGAGTTCTTC. Translating gives CASSPLGSEEFF.

This clone was observed a single time. This chain links TRBV7-9 with TRBJ2-7, with a tentative D call TRBD1 (6 bases). The germline V gene encodes CDR1 SEHNR and CDR2 FQNEAQ (reference sequence). The length of the CDR3 is 15 residues. The germline V and J ends were trimmed by 4 bases and 4 bases, with 17 bases remaining between them. CDR3 bases: TGTGCCAGCAGCTCGTCGTTACAGGGAGCTTACGAGCAGTACTTC. This gives the protein CASSSSLQGAYEQYF.

V is TRBV18 and J is TRBJ1-1; 8 nucleotides align to TRBD1. This CDR3 is 15 amino acids long. The trim removed 4 bases at V and 1 base at J, leaving 5 bases unmatched. The V gene's germline CDR1 is KGHSH and CDR2 LQKENI. This chain's CDR3 is CASSLGQGRNTEAFF. In DNA, the CDR3 is TGTGCCAGCTCACTAGGACAGGGACGGAACACTGAAGCTTTCTTT.

A few counts support this clone. The rearrangement joins TRBV15 to TRBJ1-3, with D perhaps TRBD1 (6 bases). The CDR3 contains 18 residues. The germline gives CDR1 LNHNV, CDR2 YYDKDF (reference sequence). V gave up 1 base and J gave up 2 bases, with 18 bases separating them. CDR3 amino acids: CATSRGKGGQLTGNTIYF. The DNA for the CDR3 is TGTGCCACCAGCAGAGGCAAGGGGGGGCAGTTAACTGGAAACACCATATATTTT.

This clone occurred once. The V and J genes are TRBV4-3 and TRBJ2-3, with TRBD2 matching 9 bases. V lost 2 bases, J lost 5 bases, and 8 bases stayed unmatched. Germline V gene data show CDR1 as LGHNA and CDR2 as YSLEER. The CDR3 covers 16 residues. The CDR3 loop is CASSQFRLAEKDTQYF. The CDR3 DNA reads TGCGCCAGCAGCCAATTTAGACTAGCGGAAAAAGATACGCAGTATTTT.

The chain recombines TRBV7-2 with TRBJ2-7, with 9 positions matching TRBD2. V shed 1 base, J shed 1 base, and the junction held 5 bases outside the gene matches. CDR3 length equals 16 residues. CDR1 is SGHTA, CDR2 FQGNSA, per germline. CDR3 region: CASSLGGTSLSYEQYF. CDR3 nucleotides: TGTGCCAGCAGCTTAGGGGGGACTAGCCTATCCTACGAGCAGTACTTC.

The chain has TRBV29-1 and TRBJ1-3, with 8 bases lining up with TRBD1. The CDR3 is 12 amino acids. J was trimmed by 2 bases and V by 6 bases; bases with no gene match: 0. Germline V gene sequence: CDR1 SQVTM, CDR2 ANQGSEA. CDR3 nucleotide sequence: TGCAGCGTCAGGGGGCCTGGAAACACCATATATTTT. It codes for CSVRGPGNTIYF.

This rearrangement joins TRBV28 to TRBJ2-3; 8 bases line up with TRBD2. After removal of 8 bases from V and 1 base from J, the junction contained 11 bases not matched to a gene. The CDR3 extends over 16 amino acids. Looked up from germline, CDR1 is MDHEN and CDR2 is SYDVKM. The CDR3 DNA is TGTGCCAGCCCGCGAACGTTAGCGGGGCGCACAGATACGCAGTATTTT. This encodes CASPRTLAGRTDTQYF.

The chain links TRBV6-2 or TRBV6-3 to TRBJ2-2; TRBD1 matches 8 bases. This CDR3 has 14 residues. Germline assignment: CDR1 MNHEY and CDR2 SVGEGT. V shed 5 bases, J shed 6 bases, and the junction held 5 bases outside the gene matches. The CDR3 reads CASSRTGFSGELFF. The CDR3 DNA is TGTGCCAGCAGTCGGACAGGGTTTTCCGGGGAGCTGTTTTTT.

This clone has a single count. The chain combines TRBV28 with TRBJ1-1; TRBD1 matches at 7 bases. The germline V gene has CDR1 MDHEN and CDR2 SYDVKM. This CDR3 comprises 16 residues. With V trimmed by 6 bases and J by 3 bases, 13 bases remained unmatched. The CDR3 loop reads CASSLPRQGWDTEAFF. As DNA, the CDR3 is TGTGCCAGCAGCCTCCCTCGACAGGGCTGGGACACTGAAGCTTTCTTT.

J is TRBJ2-7 and V is TRBV11-2, with 8 bases identical to TRBD1. This CDR3 spans 15 amino acids. CDR1 is SGHAT, CDR2 FQNNGV, per germline. With V trimmed by 0 bases and J by 2 bases, 3 bases remained unmatched. The CDR3 spells CASSLEDRAAYEQYF. The CDR3 coding sequence is TGTGCCAGCAGCTTAGAGGACAGGGCAGCCTACGAGCAGTACTTC.

This clone was found a few times. This chain links TRBV30 with TRBJ1-3, with D maybe TRBD1 (6 bases). The CDR3 runs 12 residues. Trimming left V 3 bases short and J 4 bases short, with 7 bases between. Per the germline V gene, CDR1 is GTSNPN and CDR2 is SVGIG (reference sequence). In DNA, the CDR3 is TGTGCCTGGAGCGACAGGGGAAACACCATATATTTT. It yields the protein CAWSDRGNTIYF.

The rearrangement uses TRBV4-2 and TRBJ1-1, with 11 bases identical to TRBD1. Germline V lookup: CDR1 LGHNA, CDR2 YNFKEQ. V gave up 7 bases and J gave up 3 bases; unmatched junction bases: 10. CDR3 length: 16 residues. The DNA for the CDR3 is TGTGCCAGCACTAGGGGAGGACAGGGGGCCTACACTGAAGCTTTCTTT. Protein: CASTRGGQGAYTEAFF.

Regarding this clone: The junction and the germline gene differ at one end; a read error may be behind it. The gene calls are TRBV7-7 and TRBJ2-5; D might be TRBD1 (6 bases). The CDR3 spans 15 residues. From germline, CDR1 is SSHAT and CDR2 FNYEAQ (reference sequence). The CDR3 loop is CASSRGQLNYETQYF. The DNA of the CDR3 is TGTGCTAGCAGCCGCGGACAGTTAAATTATGAGACCCAGTACTTC.

The table lists this clone with a count of one. The chain is built from TRBV30 and TRBJ1-2, with 8 bases identical to TRBD1. Germline V gene lookup returns CDR1 GTSNPN and CDR2 SVGIG (reference sequence). Trimming took 3 bases from V and 3 from J; bases not matched to a gene: 3. The CDR3 runs 13 residues. The CDR3 coding sequence is TGTGCCTGGAGCCCGGGACAGGACTATGGCTACACCTTC. Encoded protein: CAWSPGQDYGYTF.

The genes are TRBV4-2 and TRBJ1-5, with 8 nucleotides matching TRBD1. Germline assignment: CDR1 LGHNA and CDR2 YNFKEQ. J was trimmed by 5 bases and V by 5 bases; bases with no gene match: 8. The CDR3 contains 15 residues. CDR3 region: CASSVQSGGDQPQHF. CDR3 bases: TGTGCCAGCAGCGTCCAATCAGGGGGCGATCAGCCCCAGCATTTT.

This clone has a single count. V gene TRBV10-3 combines with J gene TRBJ2-1; tentatively, D is TRBD1 (5 bases). CDR1 is ENHRY, CDR2 SYGVKD, per germline. This CDR3 has 15 residues. V was shortened by 3 bases and J by 4 bases, with 13 bases between the two germline ends. CDR3 residues: CAISDSRQGYNEQFF. CDR3 sequence (DNA): TGTGCCATCAGTGATTCTCGCCAGGGATACAATGAGCAGTTCTTC.